The rows below give T cell receptor beta chains drawn from one sample of a study of molecular identifiers for immune sequencing clone quantification. MiXCR, run by TCRdb on the PCR reads, gives a single entry per CDR3 protein. This sample yields some 680,000 distinct CDR3 sequences, of which 25% are seen a single time; 0.78% belongs to the top ten. The sequenced material came from naive CD8+ T cells from blood, with Jurkat cell RNA spiked in. The receptors were gathered from a human donor in good health. Some libraries in this study had Jurkat cell RNA spiked in. Both conserved end residues are part of each CDR3. The D gene is left open where the match is weak. Size values are once, few and many counts, or a class for expanded clones, and some rows have none.

size: many; V: TRBV7-6; J: TRBJ2-5; D: .; CDR3: CASSLLGGSQETQYF; DNA: TGTGCCAGCAGCTTATTAGGTGGCAGTCAAGAGACCCAGTACTTC
size: few; V: TRBV7-2; J: TRBJ2-7; D: .; CDR3: CASSPRGGSTYEQYF; DNA: TGTGCCAGCAGCCCCAGGGGGGGGAGCACCTACGAGCAGTACTTC
size: few; V: TRBV20-1; J: TRBJ2-7; D: TRBD2; CDR3: CSALAGGDLYEQYF; DNA: TGCAGTGCTTTAGCGGGGGGGGATTTATACGAGCAGTACTTC
size: .; V: TRBV30; J: TRBJ2-3; D: .; CDR3: CAWGSGTLISADTQYF; DNA: TGTGCCTGGGGGTCCGGGACACTCATTAGCGCAGATACGCAGTATTTT
size: many; V: TRBV6-1; J: TRBJ2-5; D: .; CDR3: CASSELIMTIEETQYF; DNA: TGTGCCAGCAGTGAGCTGATAATGACTATAGAAGAGACCCAGTACTTC
size: .; V: TRBV12-3/TRBV12-4; J: TRBJ2-2; D: TRBD1; CDR3: CAGSFDRAENTGELFF; DNA: TGTGCCGGCAGTTTTGACAGGGCGGAGAACACCGGGGAGCTGTTTTTT
size: .; V: TRBV23-1; J: TRBJ1-6; D: TRBD1; CDR3: CARTGTSYNSPLHF; DNA: TGCGCCAGGACAGGGACCTCCTATAATTCACCCCTCCACTTT
size: many; V: TRBV5-1; J: TRBJ2-3; D: TRBD1; CDR3: CASSSVDRGDTQYF; DNA: TGCGCCAGCAGCTCAGTTGACAGGGGAGATACGCAGTATTTT
size: few; V: TRBV6-1; J: TRBJ2-7; D: .; CDR3: CASSDWDTFSYEQYF; DNA: TGTGCCAGCAGTGACTGGGACACCTTTTCCTACGAGCAGTACTTC
size: many; V: TRBV11-2; J: TRBJ2-1; D: TRBD2; CDR3: CASSLDPGGPSLGDEQFF; DNA: TGTGCCAGCAGCTTAGATCCGGGGGGGCCGTCTCTCGGTGATGAGCAGTTCTTC
size: .; V: TRBV29-1; J: TRBJ1-1; D: .; CDR3: CSDDRQGLNTEAFF; DNA: TGCAGCGATGACAGGCAGGGACTGAACACTGAAGCTTTCTTT